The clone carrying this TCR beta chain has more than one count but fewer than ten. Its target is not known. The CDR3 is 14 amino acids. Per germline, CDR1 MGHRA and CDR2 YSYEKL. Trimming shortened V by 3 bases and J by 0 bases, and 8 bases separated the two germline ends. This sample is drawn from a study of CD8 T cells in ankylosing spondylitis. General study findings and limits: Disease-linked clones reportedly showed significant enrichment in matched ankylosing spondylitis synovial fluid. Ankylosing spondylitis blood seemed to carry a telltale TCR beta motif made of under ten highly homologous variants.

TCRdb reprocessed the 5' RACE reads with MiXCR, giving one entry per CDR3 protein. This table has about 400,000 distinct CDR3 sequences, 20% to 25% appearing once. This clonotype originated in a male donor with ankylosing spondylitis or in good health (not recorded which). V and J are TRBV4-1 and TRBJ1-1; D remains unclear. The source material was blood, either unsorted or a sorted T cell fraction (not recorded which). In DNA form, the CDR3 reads TGCGCCAGCAGCCAGAACCGTATGAACACTGAAGCTTTCTTT. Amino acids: CASSQNRMNTEAFF.